Below are 13 T cell receptor beta chains sequenced from a single sample in a study of vaccination effects on CD4 cells after COVID-19. Here immunoSEQ multiplex PCR was the method, and the copy in TCRdb shows in-frame clones only, minus some. The data show 15,000 or so clones, approximately 82% seen once. Sequencing was preceded by expansion of antigen-specific CD4+ T cells with viral peptide pools in the ViraFEST assay. Culture lasted over 9 days before CD4+ T cell isolation. The individual was infected with SARS-CoV-2 between March and December 2020, as confirmed by PCR. Everyone in the study got two shots of either the BNT162b2 or mRNA-1273 vaccine. Antigens for these TCRs are unknown. The sample was CD4+ T cells from PBMCs cultured with SARS-CoV-2 spike peptides, taken after COVID-19 vaccination. These receptors were taken from a human donor who had a prior SARS-CoV-2 infection.

A few counts support this clone. The CDR3 loop reads CASSMAWGDTEAFF. For the CDR3, the DNA is TGTGCCAGTAGTATGGCGTGGGGAGACACTGAAGCTTTCTTT. The chain recombines TRBV19 with TRBJ1-1; D unresolved. The CDR3 runs 14 residues. V was pared by 3 bases and J by 3 bases, with 11 bases between. Germline values: CDR1 LNHDA, CDR2 SQIVND (reference sequence).

The rearrangement links TRBV7-2 to TRBJ1-5, with TRBD1 matching 7 bases. The CDR3 runs to 19 residues. Germline V gives CDR1 SGHTA, CDR2 FQGNSA. V shed 7 bases and J 4 bases; nucleotides not matched to a gene: 22. CDR3 DNA sequence: TGTGCCAGCAAATCAATATGCCTTTCCCGGGGACAGAAGAATCAGCCCCAGCATTTT. This codes for CASKSICLSRGQKNQPQHF.

This clone was counted a few times. This rearrangement joins TRBV10-3 to TRBJ2-1; 12 nucleotides agree with TRBD1. The junction had 9 bases not matched to a gene; V was cut back by 2 bases and J by 7 bases. CDR3 length equals 17 residues. CDR1 ENHRY and CDR2 SYGVKD come from the germline V gene. CDR3 loop: CAISEAWGQGAQNEQFF. The CDR3 DNA sequence: TGTGCCATCAGTGAGGCTTGGGGACAGGGGGCGCAGAATGAGCAGTTCTTC.

The V gene is TRBV19, the J gene TRBJ1-1; 7 nucleotides agree with TRBD1. This CDR3 comprises 21 residues. The V segment lost 10 bases and the J segment 5 bases; nucleotides outside the gene matches: 34. CDR1 LNHDA and CDR2 SQIVND come from the germline V gene (reference sequence). CDR3 loop: CATPPARRYRGVKVRVTEAFF. The CDR3 DNA reads as TGTGCCACCCCCCCGGCGAGAAGGTACAGGGGTGTTAAAGTAAGGGTAACTGAAGCTTTCTTT.

V and J are TRBV24-1 and TRBJ2-3, with a weak D call TRBD1 (6 bases). The CDR3 length is 15 residues. V lost 4 bases and J 1 base, leaving 11 bases between the germline ends. Germline V lookup: CDR1 KGHDR, CDR2 SFDVKD. CDR3 region: CATSEGGIGTDTQYF. The CDR3 coding sequence is TGTGCCACCAGTGAAGGGGGAATAGGCACAGATACGCAGTATTTT.

This chain links TRBV5-1 with TRBJ2-5; TRBD1 might be the D (6 bases). The CDR3 runs to 15 residues. CDR1 SGHRS and CDR2 YFSETQ come from the germline V gene. Deletions cut 4 bases from V and 5 bases from J, with 18 bases between. The CDR3 sequence is CASSLNTGGQETQYF. For the CDR3, the DNA is TGCGCCAGCAGCCTGAATACTGGGGGCCAGGAGACCCAGTACTTC.

J is TRBJ1-2 and V is TRBV9, with no clear D. V was cut by 0 bases and J by 8 bases, with 17 bases left in between. The CDR3 length is 15 residues. In germline, CDR1 is SGDLS, CDR2 YYNGEE. CDR3 nucleotide sequence: TGTGCCAGCAGCGTAGAATTGAGCGGGTATGGCGGCTACACCTTC. The encoded protein is CASSVELSGYGGYTF. The variable domain in full, with the rest retrieved from reference TRBV9 and TRBJ1-2, is DSGVTQTPKHLITATGQRVTLRCSPRSGDLSVYWYQQSLDQGLQFLIQYYNGEERAKGNILERFSAQQFPDLHSELNLSSLELGDSALYFCASSVELSGYGGYTFGSGTRLTVV.

The V gene is TRBV18, the J gene TRBJ2-1, with unresolved D. The CDR3 is made up of 15 amino acids. The V end lost 6 bases, the J end lost 0 bases, and 12 bases lay between the germline ends. The germline V gene encodes CDR1 KGHSH and CDR2 LQKENI. CDR3 region: CASSPDLPSYNEQFF. The CDR3 nucleotides are TGTGCCAGCTCCCCTGACCTCCCCTCCTACAATGAGCAGTTCTTC.

The chain joins TRBV5-8 to TRBJ2-7; 9 bases match TRBD2. Germline V lookup: CDR1 SGHTS, CDR2 YDEGEE. The CDR3 runs to 18 residues. Trimming took 9 bases from V and 2 from J; bases not matched to a gene: 21. DNA for the CDR3: TGTGCCACCCAGCATTCGGTATTAGCGGGAGCCCTCCCCTACGAGCAGTACTTC. Translation: CATQHSVLAGALPYEQYF.

This chain links TRBV27 with TRBJ2-7, with D possibly being TRBD1 (6 bases). Germline lookup yields CDR1 MNHEY and CDR2 SMNVEV (reference sequence). This CDR3 has 13 amino acids. Trimming took off 4 bases at V and 4 bases at J, with 11 bases between the two ends. CDR3 protein: CASSSRRGYEQYF. CDR3 coding DNA: TGTGCCAGCAGTTCCCGCAGGGGTTACGAGCAGTACTTC.

This clone has just a few counts. This chain uses TRBV12-3 or TRBV12-4 with TRBJ2-1, with unresolved D. CDR3 length: 13 residues. The V end lost 7 bases, the J end lost 3 bases, and 10 bases lay between the germline ends. Here the CDR3 reads CASNTRVYNEQFF. The CDR3 DNA follows: TGTGCCAGCAATACGAGAGTCTACAATGAGCAGTTCTTC.

The chain carries TRBV4-1 and TRBJ2-3, with D possibly TRBD1 on 5 matching bases. Trimming left V 1 base short and J 4 bases short, with 15 bases between. The germline CDR1 and CDR2 sequences are MGHRA and YSYEKL. The CDR3 spans 16 residues. CDR3 loop: CASSQVDRGLADTQYF. Here the CDR3 DNA reads TGCGCCAGCAGCCAAGTTGATAGGGGCTTGGCAGATACGCAGTATTTT.

The chain uses TRBV19 and TRBJ1-2; 12 bases match TRBD1. The CDR3 contains 17 residues. CDR1 and CDR2 (germline): LNHDA, SQIVND (reference sequence). Unmatched junction bases numbered 11, after V lost 4 bases and J lost 5 bases. In nucleotides, the CDR3 is TGTGCCAGTAGTAGGGGACAGGGGGCCCACTCTGGGTATGGCTACACCTTC. Amino acid sequence: CASSRGQGAHSGYGYTF.